This TCR beta chain was documented in a study of blood T cells in healthy people across ages. Whole-study findings and limits: Older age coincided with a roughly linear decline in TCR beta diversity per million T cells.

Sample-barcoded 5' priming and a J-beta primer mix drove a second PCR of roughly 7 to 11 cycles. Each cDNA molecule, via a template-switch adaptor with 12 random nucleotides, was tagged. MiXCR, applied by TCRdb to the 5' RACE reads, yields one record per CDR3 protein. Of more than 1,400,000 distinct CDR3 sequences listed, roughly 45% are singletons. This CDR3 has 16 amino acids. The junction had 12 bases not matched to a gene; V was cut back by 3 bases and J by 8 bases. Germline lookup yields CDR1 KGHDR and CDR2 SFDVKD. The donors, all healthy, were Caucasians living in Russia, aged roughly 6 to 100. Every donor contributed roughly 10 milliliters of peripheral blood by blood draw. This clonotype was observed a few times. Its antigen is unknown.

Sample: blood. The source is a woman younger than 35 in good health. The chain is built from TRBV24-1 and TRBJ2-1, with 7 bases lining up with TRBD2. The CDR3 region is CATSDQAGPRSDEQFF. In nucleotides, the CDR3 is TGTGCCACCAGTGATCAAGCGGGGCCCAGGTCGGATGAGCAGTTCTTC.